These T cell receptor beta chains were read from a single sample in a study of cytomegalovirus exposure and HLA in healthy donors. Libraries were prepared by immunoSEQ multiplex PCR; TCRdb keeps only in-frame clonotypes and omits some of them. The sample lists 90,000 to 120,000 clones, 78% occurring once. Material: PBMCs. The receptor source for this set is a woman aged 35 to 49 in good health and CMV-seronegative. The CDR3 runs from the conserved cysteine through the conserved F or W. Each record gives: clone size, D gene, J gene, V gene, CDR3 DNA, CDR3 protein. D genes are given only for firm matches. Clone size is not always given. Where it is, it says once, few, many or a class for expanded clones.

size: NA
D: TRBD2
J: TRBJ2-7
V: TRBV5-1
DNA: TGCGCCAGCAGCTTGGGACTAGCAGGCGAGCAGTACTTC
CDR3: CASSLGLAGEQYF

size: NA
D: NA
J: TRBJ2-7
V: TRBV15
DNA: TGTGCCACCAGCAGAGATCCCGGGGGACAGCAGCGGACCCCCTACGAGCAGTACTTC
CDR3: CATSRDPGGQQRTPYEQYF

size: NA
D: NA
J: TRBJ2-1
V: TRBV6-5
DNA: TGTGCCAGCAGTCGACAGATTTACAATGAGCAGTTCTTC
CDR3: CASSRQIYNEQFF

size: NA
D: TRBD1
J: TRBJ2-3
V: TRBV29-1
DNA: TGCAGCGGGGCAGGGGGCCCTGATGCCACAGATACGCAGTATTTT
CDR3: CSGAGGPDATDTQYF

size: NA
D: TRBD1
J: TRBJ2-4
V: TRBV7-9
DNA: TGTGCCAGCAGTCCTCAGGGGGTTAGGAACATTCAGTACTTC
CDR3: CASSPQGVRNIQYF

size: few
D: TRBD2
J: TRBJ2-7
V: TRBV28
DNA: TGTGCCAGCAGTTTGGGGGGGAGCTACGAGCAGTACTTC
CDR3: CASSLGGSYEQYF

size: NA
D: TRBD1
J: TRBJ1-1
V: TRBV5-1
DNA: TGCGCCAGCAGCGGACAGGGTCGGACTGAAGCTTTCTTT
CDR3: CASSGQGRTEAFF

size: NA
D: TRBD2
J: TRBJ2-2
V: TRBV15
DNA: TGTGCCACCAGCACAACCTTAGCGGGAGTCGCCGGGGAGCTGTTTTTT
CDR3: CATSTTLAGVAGELFF

size: NA
D: NA
J: TRBJ2-5
V: TRBV13
DNA: TGTGCCAGCAGCTTACCGGGGATGGAGGAAGAGACCCAGTACTTC
CDR3: CASSLPGMEEETQYF

size: NA
D: TRBD1
J: TRBJ1-2
V: TRBV28
DNA: TGTGCCAGCACCCTAGGGGACAGGGGCCTCTATGGCTACACCTTC
CDR3: CASTLGDRGLYGYTF

size: few
D: NA
J: TRBJ1-4
V: TRBV28
DNA: TGTGCCAGCAGTCCCATCAGGGTGGCTAATGAAAAACTGTTTTTT
CDR3: CASSPIRVANEKLFF

size: NA
D: NA
J: TRBJ2-2
V: TRBV15
DNA: TGTGCCACCAGCTACAGGGACGGGGAGCTGTTTTTT
CDR3: CATSYRDGELFF

size: NA
D: NA
J: TRBJ2-7
V: TRBV19
DNA: TGTGCCAGTAGTATTGTCAGGGACTACGAGCAGTACTTC
CDR3: CASSIVRDYEQYF

size: NA
D: TRBD2
J: TRBJ2-2
V: TRBV7-2
DNA: TGTGCCAGCAGCCAGCAGACTAGCGGGAGGTACACCGGGGAGCTGTTTTTT
CDR3: CASSQQTSGRYTGELFF

size: NA
D: NA
J: TRBJ1-4
V: TRBV9
DNA: TGTGCCAGCAGCGTCGGGCGGACAGAGAATGAAAAACTGTTTTTT
CDR3: CASSVGRTENEKLFF

size: NA
D: NA
J: TRBJ1-1
V: TRBV12-5
DNA: TGTGCTAGTGGTTTATTCCACGGTCCCTTGAACACTGAAGCTTTCTTT
CDR3: CASGLFHGPLNTEAFF

size: few
D: NA
J: TRBJ1-5
V: TRBV28
DNA: TGTGCCAGCAGTCTGGGGGGGGCTGGACAGCCCCAGCATTTT
CDR3: CASSLGGAGQPQHF

size: NA
D: TRBD1
J: TRBJ1-2
V: TRBV28
DNA: TGTGCCAGCAGTCCCGCCGGGACAGCTGATAACTATGGCTACACCTTC
CDR3: CASSPAGTADNYGYTF

size: few
D: NA
J: TRBJ1-1
V: TRBV9
DNA: TGTGCCAGCAGCGGGGGCGAGAGGACTGAAGCTTTCTTT
CDR3: CASSGGERTEAFF